Listed below are T cell receptor beta chains from one sample, sequenced in a study of blood T cell repertoires in COVID-19. Sequenced by immunoSEQ multiplex PCR; TCRdb stores in-frame clones only, minus some. This table has 190,000 or so clones, 75% to 90% appearing once. What was sequenced was peripheral blood. The receptors originated from a middle-aged man with acute or convalescent COVID-19. Each CDR3 is given with its conserved first and last residue. The order of the fields is D gene, J gene, clone size, V gene, CDR3 DNA, CDR3 protein. The D gene is left open where the match is weak. Some rows mark clone size as missing; the rest say once, few, many or name a class of expanded clone.

TRBD2 TRBJ2-5 . TRBV7-6 TGTGCCAGCAGCCCCGAGTGGAGCGGGGGGTTCCAAGAGACCCAGTACTTC CASSPEWSGGFQETQYF
TRBD1 TRBJ1-2 . TRBV29-1 TGCAGCGTTGAGACAGGGCCAACTGTTGGCTACACCTTC CSVETGPTVGYTF
TRBD1 TRBJ1-2 . TRBV28 TGTGCCAGCAGAACACCGGGACAGGGGACCTATGGCTACACCTTC CASRTPGQGTYGYTF
. TRBJ2-3 . TRBV2 TGTGCCAGCAGTGAAGTAGAGACAGATACGCAGTATTTT CASSEVETDTQYF
. TRBJ1-3 . TRBV9 TGTGCCAGTGGGCCCACTGGAAACACCATATATTTT CASGPTGNTIYF
TRBD2 TRBJ2-1 . TRBV3-1/TRBV3-2 TGTGCCAGCAGCCAAGAAGGGGGACTAGCGGGATACAATGAGCAGTTCTTC CASSQEGGLAGYNEQFF
TRBD1 TRBJ1-1 . TRBV5-1 TGCGCCAGCAGCCCGTGGACAGGGGAAATTGGGGCTTTCTTT CASSPWTGEIGAFF
. TRBJ1-1 few TRBV11-3 TGTGCCAGCAGCTCCTCTGACCCTAACGGGGACACTGAAGCTTTCTTT CASSSSDPNGDTEAFF
. TRBJ1-2 . TRBV6-1 TGTGCCAGCAGTGAGCCGCGCCCGAGTGAGTTC CASSEPRPSEF
TRBD1 TRBJ1-2 . TRBV19 TGTGCCAGCACCCACAGGGGGCCGAACTATGGCTACACCTTC CASTHRGPNYGYTF
TRBD1 TRBJ1-1 . TRBV5-1 TGCGCCAGCAGCTTGACAGGGGAGGCAGCTGAAGCTTTCTTT CASSLTGEAAEAFF
. TRBJ2-7 . TRBV7-8 TGTGCCAGCAGCTTTTCCGGCTCCTACGAGCAGTACTTC CASSFSGSYEQYF
TRBD1 TRBJ2-7 . TRBV7-3 TGTGCCAGCAGCTTTCAGGGGGCAACCGAGCAGTACTTC CASSFQGATEQYF
. TRBJ2-7 . TRBV5-5 TGTGCCAGCAGCTTGGGGCCCGCAGGAATACTCTACGAGCAGTACTTC CASSLGPAGILYEQYF
. TRBJ1-3 . TRBV15 TGTGCCACCAGCAGAGATCGAGGCAGGGCTGGAAACACCATATATTTT CATSRDRGRAGNTIYF
TRBD2 TRBJ2-1 . TRBV6-5 TGTGCCAGCAGCCTAGCGGGCTCCTACAATGAGCAGTTCTTC CASSLAGSYNEQFF
. TRBJ2-5 . TRBV4-1 TGCGCCAGCAGCCACAGAAGGGGCCAGGAGACCCAGTACTTC CASSHRRGQETQYF
TRBD2 TRBJ2-7 . TRBV4-2 TGTGCCAGCAGCCCTAGCGGGGGGGCTTGGGAGCAGTACTTC CASSPSGGAWEQYF
TRBD2 TRBJ2-7 . TRBV28 TGTGCCAGCAGTTTACCCGCGGGGGGGGGCAAGCACGAGCAGTACTTC CASSLPAGGGKHEQYF
TRBD2 TRBJ2-1 . TRBV13 TGTGCCAGCAGCCCCGAGGCGACTAGCCCAAACTACAATGAGCAGTTCTTC CASSPEATSPNYNEQFF
TRBD1 TRBJ2-5 . TRBV28 TGTGCCACAACCGAACAGGGGGCCGTGGAGACCCAGTACTTC CATTEQGAVETQYF
TRBD2 TRBJ2-3 . TRBV7-2 TGTGCCAGCAGCTTAGGACTAGCCCTCACAGATACGCAGTATTTT CASSLGLALTDTQYF
TRBD1 TRBJ1-1 few TRBV11-3 TGTGCCAGCAGCGCCGGGGACAGGGTGGCTTTCTTT CASSAGDRVAFF
TRBD2 TRBJ2-5 . TRBV7-3 TGTGCCAGCAGCCACCGCGGGGGGGCATTGGAGACCCAGTACTTC CASSHRGGALETQYF
TRBD1 TRBJ1-6 . TRBV7-8 TGTGCCAGCAGCTTACAGGGGGAAAATTCACCCCTCCACTTT CASSLQGENSPLHF
. TRBJ2-5 . TRBV19 TGTGCCAGTAGTCCGGGACAATTCCAAGAGACCCAGTACTTC CASSPGQFQETQYF
. TRBJ1-1 many TRBV7-9 TGTGCCAGCAGCTCCACAGGACCCGGGTTT CASSSTGPGF
. TRBJ2-2 once TRBV9 TGTGCCAGCAGCGTAATTTCAGGGGGGTCCGGGGAGCTGTTTTTT CASSVISGGSGELFF
. TRBJ2-2 few TRBV6-2/TRBV6-3 TGTGCCAGCAGTTTCCTAGGTGCCGGGGAGCTGTTTTTT CASSFLGAGELFF
TRBD1 TRBJ2-7 . TRBV19 TGTGCCAGTAGCTTGGGACAGGGCACCTCCTACGAGCAGTACTTC CASSLGQGTSYEQYF
TRBD1 TRBJ2-5 . TRBV7-3 TGTGCCAGCAGCTCAAGGACAGGGGGAGTGGAGACCCAGTACTTC CASSSRTGGVETQYF
. TRBJ1-2 . TRBV30 TGTGCCTGGACAGCAGCGGTGGGGGGCTACACCTTC CAWTAAVGGYTF
TRBD2 TRBJ2-3 . TRBV29-1 TGCAGCGTTGTAACGGGAGGACTAGCGGGGAGCACAGATACGCAGTATTTT CSVVTGGLAGSTDTQYF
TRBD1 TRBJ2-7 once TRBV11-2 TGTGCCAGCAGCTTACCTTGGGACAGGGGTTACGAGCAGTACTTC CASSLPWDRGYEQYF
TRBD1 TRBJ1-1 . TRBV18 TGTGCCAGCTCACCGACAGGGACTGACACTGAAGCTTTCTTT CASSPTGTDTEAFF
. TRBJ1-1 . TRBV19 TGTGCCAGTAGTACCGGACAGCTCACTGAAGCTTTCTTT CASSTGQLTEAFF
. TRBJ2-5 . TRBV2 TGTGCCAGCAGACGAGACCAAGAGACCCAGTACTTC CASRRDQETQYF